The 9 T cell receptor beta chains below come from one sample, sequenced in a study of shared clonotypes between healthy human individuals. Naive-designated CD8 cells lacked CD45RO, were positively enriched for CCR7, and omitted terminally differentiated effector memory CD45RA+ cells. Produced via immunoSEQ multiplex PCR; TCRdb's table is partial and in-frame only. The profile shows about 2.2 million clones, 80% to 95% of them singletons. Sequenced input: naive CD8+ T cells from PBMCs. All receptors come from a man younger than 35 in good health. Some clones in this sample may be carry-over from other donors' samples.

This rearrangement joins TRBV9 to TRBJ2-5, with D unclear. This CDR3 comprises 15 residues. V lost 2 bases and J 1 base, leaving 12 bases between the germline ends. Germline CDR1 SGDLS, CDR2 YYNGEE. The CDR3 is CASSVVGHGQETQYF. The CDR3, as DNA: TGTGCCAGCAGCGTCGTCGGTCATGGCCAAGAGACCCAGTACTTC.

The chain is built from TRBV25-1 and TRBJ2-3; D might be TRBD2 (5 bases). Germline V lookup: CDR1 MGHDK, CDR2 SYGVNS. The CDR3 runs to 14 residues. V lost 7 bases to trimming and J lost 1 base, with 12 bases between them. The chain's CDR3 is CASTRGGGTDTQYF. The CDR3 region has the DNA TGTGCCAGCACCCGGGGTGGGGGCACAGATACGCAGTATTTT. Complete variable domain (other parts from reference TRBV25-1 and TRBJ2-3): EADIYQTPRYLVIGTGKKITLECSQTMGHDKMYWYQQDPGMELHLIHYSYGVNSTEKGDLSSESTVSRIRTEHFPLTLESARPSHTSQYLCASTRGGGTDTQYFGPGTRLTVL.

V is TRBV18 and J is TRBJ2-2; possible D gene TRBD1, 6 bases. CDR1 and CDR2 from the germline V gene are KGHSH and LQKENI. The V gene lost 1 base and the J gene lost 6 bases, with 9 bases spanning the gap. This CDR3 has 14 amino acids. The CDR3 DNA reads TGTGCCAGCTCACCACGCAGGGGTTCCGGGGAGCTGTTTTTT. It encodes CASSPRRGSGELFF.

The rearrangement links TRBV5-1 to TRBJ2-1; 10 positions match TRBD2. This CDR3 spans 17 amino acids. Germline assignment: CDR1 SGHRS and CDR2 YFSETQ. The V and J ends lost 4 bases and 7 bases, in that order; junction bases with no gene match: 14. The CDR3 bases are TGCGCCAGCAGCCGTGGGCTAGCGGGAGTGAGTTGGAATGAGCAGTTCTTC. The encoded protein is CASSRGLAGVSWNEQFF.

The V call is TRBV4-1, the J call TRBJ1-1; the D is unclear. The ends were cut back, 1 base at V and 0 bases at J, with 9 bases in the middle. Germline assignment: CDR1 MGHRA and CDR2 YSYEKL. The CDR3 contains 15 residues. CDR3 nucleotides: TGCGCCAGCAGCCAAGTGGCTCCCATGAACACTGAAGCTTTCTTT. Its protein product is CASSQVAPMNTEAFF.

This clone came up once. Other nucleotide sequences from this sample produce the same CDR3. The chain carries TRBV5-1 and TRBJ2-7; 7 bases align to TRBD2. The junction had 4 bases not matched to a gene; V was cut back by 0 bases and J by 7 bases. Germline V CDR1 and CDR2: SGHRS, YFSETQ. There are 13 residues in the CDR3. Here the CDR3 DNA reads TGCGCCAGCAGCTTGGGGACTAGGAATGAGCAGTACTTC. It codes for CASSLGTRNEQYF.

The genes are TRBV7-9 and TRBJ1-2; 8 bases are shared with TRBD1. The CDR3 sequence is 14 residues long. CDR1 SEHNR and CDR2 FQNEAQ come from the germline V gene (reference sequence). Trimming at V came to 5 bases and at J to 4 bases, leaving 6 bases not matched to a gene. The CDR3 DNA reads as TGTGCCAGCAGCGGAGGGGACAGGCCCTATGGCTACACCTTC. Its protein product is CASSGGDRPYGYTF.

For the CDR3, the DNA is TGCAGTGCTAGGCTAACTAGCGGACAGTTCTTC. Protein product: CSARLTSGQFF. The chain is built from TRBV20-1 and TRBJ2-1, with 8 bases fitting TRBD2. This CDR3 contains 11 residues. Germline CDR1 and CDR2: DFQATT and SNEGSKA (reference sequence). With 3 bases clipped from V and 13 bases from J, the junction kept 5 bases outside the gene matches.

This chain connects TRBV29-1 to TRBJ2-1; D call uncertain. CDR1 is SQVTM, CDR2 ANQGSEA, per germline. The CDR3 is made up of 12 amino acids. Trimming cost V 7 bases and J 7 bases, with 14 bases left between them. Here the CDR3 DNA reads TGCAGCGGTCTCCCTCCCGCTAATGAGCAGTTCTTC. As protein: CSGLPPANEQFF.